The T cell receptor (beta chain) described here comes from a study of a mutant IDH1 vaccine in newly diagnosed glioma. Background on the study: Patients began vaccination 4-6 weeks after radiotherapy alone, or with temozolomide cycles. Treated patients had a mean age of 40.4 years and an approximately 62% male, around 38% female split. Patients had received radiotherapy, temozolomide, or both previously, most receiving both. Week 35 was safety follow-up visit V12; week 47 was end-of-study visit V13.

Data came from immunoSEQ multiplex PCR; TCRdb stores just in-frame clones and leaves some out. The sample records about 48,000 clones, more than 65% being singletons. The time point is: week 35, safety follow-up. A single vaccine dose contained 300 ug of mutant IDH1 20-mer peptide, and topical imiquimod was used with it. Germline CDR1 reads SEHNR; CDR2 reads FQNEAQ (reference sequence). With 1 base removed from V and 9 bases from J, the gap between germline ends came to 7 bases. The CDR3 is 13 amino acids. This clone appeared a few times. Its specificity is not known. The chain recombines TRBV7-9 with TRBJ1-6, with unresolved D. The sequences come from PBMCs, collected from a glioma patient whose treatment included an IDH1 peptide vaccine. The sequence derives from a man in his forties with glioma. The CDR3 region has the DNA TGTGCCAGCAGCTTAGACACTTCTTCACCCCTCCACTTT. This encodes CASSLDTSSPLHF. The complete variable domain, with remaining parts taken from reference TRBV7-9 and TRBJ1-6, reads DTGVSQNPRHKITKRGQNVTFRCDPISEHNRLYWYRQTLGQGPEFLTYFQNEAQLEKSRLLSDRFSAERPKGSFSTLEIQRTEQGDSAMYLCASSLDTSSPLHFGNGTRLTVT.